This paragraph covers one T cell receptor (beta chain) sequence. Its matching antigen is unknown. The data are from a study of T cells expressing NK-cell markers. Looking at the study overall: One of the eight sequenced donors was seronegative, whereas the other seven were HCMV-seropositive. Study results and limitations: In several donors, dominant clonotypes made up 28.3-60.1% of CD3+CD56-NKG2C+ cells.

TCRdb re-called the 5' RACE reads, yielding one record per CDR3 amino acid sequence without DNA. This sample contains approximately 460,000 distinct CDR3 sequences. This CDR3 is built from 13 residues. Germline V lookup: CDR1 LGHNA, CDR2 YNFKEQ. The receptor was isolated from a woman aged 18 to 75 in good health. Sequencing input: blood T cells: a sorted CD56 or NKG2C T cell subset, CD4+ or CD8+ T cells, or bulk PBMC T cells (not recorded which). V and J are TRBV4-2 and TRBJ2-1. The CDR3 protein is CASSQEEFDEQFF.